The 22 T cell receptor beta chains reported below all come from one sample, sequenced in a study of siplizumab effects on memory and regulatory T cells. Only in-frame clones appear in the TCRdb table, and some are missing; sequencing was by immunoSEQ multiplex PCR. The sample gives about 97,000 clones, around 90% of which show up once; 12% is in the top ten. The sample taken for sequencing was non-Treg CD4+ T cells sorted from blood. The receptors here all came from a human donor in good health.

The chain joins TRBV7-2 to TRBJ2-3; 11 nucleotides align to TRBD2. CDR1 is SGHTA, CDR2 FQGNSA, per germline. V trimming: 5 bases; J trimming: 2 bases; junction bases outside the gene matches: 12. CDR3 length equals 18 residues. As DNA, the CDR3 is TGTGCCAGCAGCCCGAGACTAGTAGCGGGAGGGCACACAGATACGCAGTATTTT. It encodes CASSPRLVAGGHTDTQYF.

This sequence joins TRBV7-2 and TRBJ2-2, with TRBD1 as a possible D gene (6 bases). V was shortened by 1 base and J by 2 bases, with 11 bases between the two germline ends. This CDR3 has 16 amino acids. Germline values: CDR1 SGHTA, CDR2 FQGNSA. CDR3 sequence (DNA): TGTGCCAGCAGCTTAGGTGGGACACCTAACACCGGGGAGCTGTTTTTT. It encodes CASSLGGTPNTGELFF.

The gene calls are TRBV7-9 and TRBJ2-1, with D unresolved. The ends were cut back, 1 base at V and 9 bases at J, with 4 bases in the middle. The germline gives CDR1 SEHNR, CDR2 FQNEAQ (reference sequence). The CDR3 totals 11 residues. The CDR3 region has the DNA TGTGCCAGCAGCTTAGGCGGTGAGCAGTTCTTC. Protein: CASSLGGEQFF.

The chain joins TRBV25-1 to TRBJ2-7; D is unresolved. The length of the CDR3 is 12 residues. V shed 6 bases and J shed 2 bases, with 8 bases lying between them. The germline gives CDR1 MGHDK, CDR2 SYGVNS. As DNA, the CDR3 is TGTGCCAGCAGCACCTCGACCTACGAGCAGTACTTC. It is translated as CASSTSTYEQYF.

This rearrangement joins TRBV10-3 to TRBJ2-3; D tentatively fits TRBD1 or TRBD2 (6 bases each). This CDR3 has 17 amino acids. Trimming stripped 0 bases from V and 3 bases from J, with 16 bases between. The germline V gene has CDR1 ENHRY and CDR2 SYGVKD. The CDR3 region has the DNA TGTGCCATCAGTGAGTCGGAGCCGGGGGCCGGGACAGATACGCAGTATTTT. This gives the protein CAISESEPGAGTDTQYF.

Here the CDR3 reads CASSPHGLMNTEAFF. CDR3 bases: TGTGCCAGCAGCCCCCACGGTCTGATGAACACTGAAGCTTTCTTT. The chain joins TRBV9 to TRBJ1-1, with D hard to call. This CDR3 comprises 15 residues. V lost 4 bases, J lost 0 bases, and 13 bases lay in between. Per germline, CDR1 SGDLS and CDR2 YYNGEE.

V is TRBV29-1 and J is TRBJ2-7; 9 bases are shared with TRBD1. The germline CDR1 and CDR2 sequences are SQVTM and ANQGSEA. CDR3 length: 13 residues. J lost 6 bases, V lost 3 bases, and 6 bases had no gene match. The CDR3 sequence is CSVDRGTGREQYF. The CDR3 nucleotides read TGCAGCGTTGATCGGGGGACAGGGCGCGAGCAGTACTTC.

This rearrangement joins TRBV9 to TRBJ2-7; the D gene could be TRBD1 or TRBD2 (5 bases each). This CDR3 has 13 amino acids. V shed 2 bases and J shed 3 bases, with 9 bases lying between them. Per germline, CDR1 SGDLS and CDR2 YYNGEE. CDR3 loop: CASSVGEYYEQYF. CDR3 DNA: TGTGCCAGCAGCGTGGGGGAGTACTACGAGCAGTACTTC.

In regard to this clone: Other DNA sequences in the same sample also yield this CDR3. The V call is TRBV18, the J call TRBJ1-2; no clear D. Germline values: CDR1 KGHSH, CDR2 LQKENI. Trimming took off 3 bases at V and 0 bases at J, with 5 bases between the two ends. This CDR3 is built from 13 residues. CDR3 bases: TGTGCCAGCTCACCCGATTCTAACTATGGCTACACCTTC. It is translated as CASSPDSNYGYTF.

The chain combines TRBV10-2 with TRBJ1-3; tentative D call: TRBD1 (5 bases). The V end was cut by 5 bases, the J end by 0 bases, with 17 bases between. This CDR3 is built from 17 residues. The germline CDR1 and CDR2 sequences are WSHSY and SAAADI. CDR3 DNA sequence: TGCGCCAGCAGTCGGGGGAGGGTCCCGGCCTCTGGAAACACCATATATTTT. Protein sequence: CASSRGRVPASGNTIYF.

The rearrangement joins TRBV11-3 to TRBJ1-2, with 9 bases aligning to TRBD1. The CDR3 runs to 15 residues. Germline V CDR1 and CDR2: SGHNT, YENEEA. V lost 4 bases and J lost 0; bases outside the gene matches: 3. The CDR3 DNA sequence: TGTGCCAGCAGCTCCTGGACAGGGGCTAACTATGGCTACACCTTC. It is translated as CASSSWTGANYGYTF.

The chain couples TRBV7-9 to TRBJ2-6; D might be TRBD1 or TRBD2, each matching 5 bases. The ends were cut back, 5 bases at V and 1 base at J, with 9 bases in the middle. The germline V gene encodes CDR1 SEHNR and CDR2 FQNEAQ (reference sequence). This CDR3 has 15 amino acids. The CDR3 spells CASSDWGSGANVLTF. CDR3 coding DNA: TGTGCCAGCAGCGATTGGGGGTCTGGGGCCAACGTCCTGACTTTC.

The V and J genes are TRBV7-9 and TRBJ2-2; D uncertain. The CDR3 contains 14 residues. In germline, CDR1 is SEHNR, CDR2 FQNEAQ (reference sequence). V dropped 2 bases and J dropped 3 bases, with 7 bases sitting between them. CDR3 protein: CASSLFPHTGELFF. In nucleotides, the CDR3 is TGTGCCAGCAGCTTATTTCCGCACACCGGGGAGCTGTTTTTT. The complete variable domain, with remaining parts taken from reference TRBV7-9 and TRBJ2-2, reads DTGVSQNPRHKITKRGQNVTFRCDPISEHNRLYWYRQTLGQGPEFLTYFQNEAQLEKSRLLSDRFSAERPKGSFSTLEIQRTEQGDSAMYLCASSLFPHTGELFFGEGSRLTVL.

The gene calls are TRBV6-5 and TRBJ2-3; 10 bases align to TRBD2. The CDR3 consists of 15 residues. V gave up 6 bases and J gave up 0 bases; unmatched junction bases: 3. Germline V gene sequence: CDR1 MNHEY, CDR2 SVGAGI. CDR3: CASRISGRSTDTQYF. The CDR3 DNA sequence: TGTGCCAGCAGGATTAGCGGGAGGAGCACAGATACGCAGTATTTT.

The chain recombines TRBV19 with TRBJ1-5; 10 nucleotides align to TRBD1. With V trimmed by 5 bases and J by 10 bases, 11 bases remained unmatched. The CDR3 is 15 residues long. The germline V gene encodes CDR1 LNHDA and CDR2 SQIVND (reference sequence). The CDR3 loop reads CASSPVDRGEEPQHF. The CDR3 nucleotides are TGTGCCAGTAGTCCTGTGGACAGGGGGGAGGAACCCCAGCATTTT. The entire variable domain, with the rest obtained from reference TRBV19 and TRBJ1-5, is as follows: DGGITQSPKYLFRKEGQNVTLSCEQNLNHDAMYWYRQDPGQGLRLIYYSQIVNDFQKGDIAEGYSVSREKKESFPLTVTSAQKNPTAFYLCASSPVDRGEEPQHFGDGTRLSIL.

Written as DNA, the CDR3 is TGTGCCAGCAGCTTAGGTCGGCGGGGGGACAATCAGCCCCAGCATTTT. It specifies CASSLGRRGDNQPQHF. The chain couples TRBV7-9 to TRBJ1-5, with D maybe TRBD1 (5 bases). The germline V gene has CDR1 SEHNR and CDR2 FQNEAQ (reference sequence). V gave up 1 base and J gave up 3 bases, with 13 bases separating them. The CDR3 runs to 16 residues.

This clone has more than one count but fewer than ten. Other nucleotide sequences from this sample produce the same CDR3. This sequence joins TRBV18 and TRBJ2-7, with TRBD2 matching 9 bases. The ends lost 6 bases at V and 3 bases at J; junction bases unmatched: 0. The germline V gene encodes CDR1 KGHSH and CDR2 LQKENI. CDR3 length equals 12 residues. CDR3: CASSTSGYEQYF. As DNA, the CDR3 is TGTGCCAGCTCGACTAGCGGCTACGAGCAGTACTTC.

A few counts support this clone. The rearrangement joins TRBV2 to TRBJ1-5, with unresolved D. The germline gives CDR1 SNHLY, CDR2 FYNNEI. The CDR3 contains 13 residues. Trimming removed 3 bases at V and 5 bases at J, with 8 bases between. The DNA of the CDR3 is TGTGCCAGCAGTGATGGAAGCGATCAGCCCCAGCATTTT. Protein product: CASSDGSDQPQHF. Based on the CDR3 plus reference TRBV2 and TRBJ1-5, the full variable domain is EPEVTQTPSHQVTQMGQEVILRCVPISNHLYFYWYRQILGQKVEFLVSFYNNEISEKSEIFDDQFSVERPDGSNFTLKIRSTKLEDSAMYFCASSDGSDQPQHFGDGTRLSIL.

The rearrangement links TRBV5-6 to TRBJ2-3; D is ambiguous. V was clipped by 4 bases and J by 3 bases, with 21 bases between them. The CDR3 covers 17 residues. Per germline, CDR1 SGHDT and CDR2 YYEEEE. CDR3 DNA sequence: TGTGCCAGCAGCCCGCCGGGTGGGCGAAAGATTACAGATACGCAGTATTTT. The encoded protein is CASSPPGGRKITDTQYF.

This clone occurred once. The rearrangement uses TRBV5-1 and TRBJ1-2; D gene ambiguous. Germline V gives CDR1 SGHRS, CDR2 YFSETQ. The CDR3 is 12 amino acids. With 3 bases removed from V and 10 bases from J, the gap between germline ends came to 13 bases. CDR3 nucleotides: TGCGCCAGCAGCTGGATCCCCGGGGACTACACCTTC. As protein: CASSWIPGDYTF.

This clone occurred once. The gene calls are TRBV6-5 and TRBJ2-1; 9 bases fit TRBD1. The CDR3 is 14 residues long. The V segment lost 0 bases and the J segment 8 bases; nucleotides outside the gene matches: 2. The germline CDR1 and CDR2 sequences are MNHEY and SVGAGI. The CDR3 loop reads CASSYSRTGDEQFF. The CDR3 DNA reads TGTGCCAGCAGTTACTCGAGGACAGGGGATGAGCAGTTCTTC.

This sequence joins TRBV18 and TRBJ2-7; no clear D gene. The CDR3 is 13 amino acids. Germline lookup yields CDR1 KGHSH and CDR2 LQKENI. V shed 6 bases and J shed 2 bases, with 11 bases lying between them. The CDR3 DNA reads as TGTGCCAGCTCGTCCACGTCAGCCTACGAGCAGTACTTC. It specifies CASSSTSAYEQYF.